A single sample gave rise to the 6 T cell receptor beta chains below, sequenced in a study of glioma-infiltrating T cells. The iRepertoire nested amplicon-rescue multiplex PCR amplified TCR alpha and beta CDR3s from RNA. One entry per CDR3 protein, called by TCRdb with MiXCR from the multiplex PCR reads. The sample contains more than 350,000 distinct CDR3 sequences, 35% to 45% of which appear only once. Material for sequencing was glioma tissue, nonneoplastic brain tissue, or PBMCs (not recorded which). These receptors were obtained from a human donor with low-grade glioma or glioblastoma, undergoing nonglioma brain surgery, or in good health (not recorded which).

This clonotype was counted once. This is likely a read error, given that the CDR3 carries no conserved phenylalanine or tryptophan at its end. The rearrangement uses TRBV6-5 and TRBJ2-5; D may be TRBD2 (5 bases). The CDR3 extends over 12 amino acids. Trimming pared 7 bases from V and 5 bases from J, leaving 11 bases between. CDR1 is MNHEY and CDR2 is SVGAGI in the germline V gene. The CDR3 bases are TGTGCCAGCAATCCTAGCTCTGAGACCCAGTACTTA. Translating it yields CASNPSSETQYL.

This clonotype was recorded at least ten times. The chain joins TRBV20-1 to TRBJ2-3; maybe TRBD2 (6 bases). CDR3 length: 16 amino acids. The V and J ends lost 3 bases and 4 bases respectively, with 20 bases between them. Germline-derived CDR1 and CDR2 are DFQATT and SNEGSKA (reference sequence). The CDR3 DNA is TGCAGTGCTAGCGCTCTAGGAGGGGAGGCTTCAGATACGCAGTATTTT. This gives the protein CSASALGGEASDTQYF.

In its sample, this clonotype was seen a few times. The rearrangement uses TRBV20-1 and TRBJ1-5; TRBD1 matches at 7 bases. Per the germline V gene, CDR1 is DFQATT and CDR2 is SNEGSKA (reference sequence). The CDR3 consists of 14 residues. Trimming cost V 0 bases and J 8 bases; bases outside gene matches: 7. The CDR3 sequence is CSARDRGTLEPQHF. For the CDR3, the DNA is TGCAGTGCTAGAGACAGGGGGACCTTGGAGCCCCAGCATTTT.

Ten or more counts support this clonotype. This rearrangement joins TRBV7-2 to TRBJ2-3; possibly TRBD1 for D (5 bases). Trimming took 5 bases from V and 1 from J, leaving 7 bases between them. This CDR3 comprises 13 residues. Germline CDR1 and CDR2: SGHTA and FQGNSA. CDR3 sequence: CASSVRGTDTQYF. The CDR3 DNA is TGTGCCAGCAGCGTCAGGGGCACAGATACGCAGTATTTT. Combining the CDR3 with reference TRBV7-2 and TRBJ2-3 gives the whole variable domain GAGVSQSPSNKVTEKGKDVELRCDPISGHTALYWYRQSLGQGLEFLIYFQGNSAPDKSGLPSDRFSAERTGGSVSTLTIQRTQQEDSAVYLCASSVRGTDTQYFGPGTRLTVL.

This chain links TRBV6-6 with TRBJ2-7; TRBD1 might be the D (6 bases). Germline V gene sequence: CDR1 MNHNY, CDR2 SVGAGI (reference sequence). Trimming removed 6 bases from V and 6 bases from J, with 15 bases in between. CDR3 length equals 13 residues. This CDR3 is CASSRQDSAEQYF. The CDR3 nucleotides are TGTGCCAGCAGCAGACAGGATTCGGCCGAGCAGTACTTC.

Only one count was recorded for this clonotype. This may be a read error: a much more frequent sequence differs by one nucleotide. CDR3 DNA sequence: TGTGCCAGCAGCCGGGGGCGGGGGAGCAAAGATACGCAGTATTTT. This gives the protein CASSRGRGSKDTQYF. The chain employs TRBV28 and TRBJ2-3; TRBD2 is a possible D gene (7 bases). Germline loops: CDR1 MDHEN, CDR2 SYDVKM. The CDR3 sequence is 15 residues long.